A single sample gave rise to the 25 T cell receptor beta chains below, sequenced in a study of T cells in Graves' hyperthyroidism and ophthalmopathy. TCR beta CDR3 sequences were amplified from RNA transcripts. The TCR CDR3 was amplified in a first-round RT-PCR using the HTBI primer set. TCRdb reprocessed the multiplex PCR reads via MiXCR and lists one record per CDR3 protein. The table includes around 300,000 distinct CDR3 sequences, around 13% detected once. The sequencing input was blood. The receptors were sampled from a woman aged 25 to 39 with Graves' hyperthyroidism.

V is TRBV5-1 and J is TRBJ2-2; no definite D call. Germline V CDR1 and CDR2: SGHRS, YFSETQ. Trimming removed 4 bases from V and 4 bases from J, with 11 bases in between. The CDR3 totals 14 residues. The DNA of the CDR3 is TGCGCCAGCAGCCGGTCGGTACCCACCGGGGAGCTGTTTTTT. Its translation is CASSRSVPTGELFF.

The chain recombines TRBV7-9 with TRBJ2-7; 8 positions match TRBD1. The CDR3 consists of 13 residues. J was trimmed by 3 bases and V by 6 bases; bases with no gene match: 4. CDR1 is SEHNR and CDR2 is FQNEAQ in the germline V gene (reference sequence). This chain's CDR3 is CASRGQASYEQYF. The CDR3 coding sequence is TGTGCCAGCAGGGGACAGGCCAGCTACGAGCAGTACTTC.

This rearrangement joins TRBV6-1 to TRBJ2-7; 7 nucleotides agree with TRBD1. J gave up 4 bases and V 8 bases, and 11 bases lay outside the gene matches. Per germline, CDR1 MNHNS and CDR2 SASEGT. This CDR3 contains 14 residues. CDR3 sequence reads: CASRFRQGLYEQYF. DNA of the CDR3: TGTGCCAGCCGATTCCGACAGGGTCTTTACGAGCAGTACTTC.

This clonotype came up many times. As DNA, the CDR3 is TGTGCCAGCAGTGTTGGACAGTCACGGCTCTACGAGCAGTACTTC. It codes for CASSVGQSRLYEQYF. The chain carries TRBV6-1 and TRBJ2-7; TRBD1 is a possible D gene (6 bases). The CDR3 is 15 residues long. V lost 4 bases and J lost 3, with 16 bases in between. The germline V gene encodes CDR1 MNHNS and CDR2 SASEGT.

This chain links TRBV30 with TRBJ1-3; D gene unclear. The germline CDR1 and CDR2 sequences are GTSNPN and SVGIG (reference sequence). CDR3 length: 11 residues. Trimming removed 5 bases at V and 3 bases at J, with 5 bases between. For the CDR3, the DNA is TGTGCCTGGGGGGATGGAAACACCATATATTTT. It yields the protein CAWGDGNTIYF.

For this clonotype: One end of the junction is discordant with germline, which a read error may explain. The chain couples TRBV9 to TRBJ2-3; 10 bases align to TRBD2. Germline CDR1 reads SGDLS; CDR2 reads YYNGEE. This CDR3 region has 16 residues. The CDR3 DNA is TGTGCCGGCAGCGGCCAACTAGCGGGACCCACAGATACGCAGTATTTT. It is translated as CAGSGQLAGPTDTQYF.

Only a few counts were recorded for this clonotype. The V call is TRBV6-2 or TRBV6-3, the J call TRBJ2-3; D remains unclear. Trimming stripped 4 bases from V and 13 bases from J, with 18 bases between. The CDR3 is 13 amino acids. Germline CDR1 is MNHEY and CDR2 is SVGEGT. CDR3 DNA sequence: TGTGCCAGCAGTTCGCCTGGGCCGTCGAAGGAGTATTTT. Translation: CASSSPGPSKEYF.

Ten or more counts support this clonotype. The J gene is TRBJ2-5, the V gene TRBV7-9, with 9 positions matching TRBD2. The germline V gene encodes CDR1 SEHNR and CDR2 FQNEAQ (reference sequence). J was trimmed by 1 base and V by 1 base; bases with no gene match: 4. CDR3 length equals 16 residues. The CDR3 is CASSLGVREGQETQYF. The CDR3 nucleotides are TGTGCCAGCAGCTTAGGTGTGCGGGAGGGCCAAGAGACCCAGTACTTC.

This clonotype occurred a few times. This chain joins TRBV11-2 and TRBJ2-3, with D possibly matching TRBD2 (5 bases). V lost 1 base, J lost 8 bases, and 19 bases lay in between. Germline V lookup: CDR1 SGHAT, CDR2 FQNNGV. This CDR3 spans 16 amino acids. CDR3 sequence reads: CASSLGSASRPRTQYF. CDR3 DNA: TGTGCCAGCAGCTTAGGTAGCGCTAGCCGTCCTCGTACGCAGTATTTT.

This clonotype was seen many times. The J gene is TRBJ2-5, the V gene TRBV28, with D uncertain. The CDR3 totals 15 residues. The germline CDR1 and CDR2 sequences are MDHEN and SYDVKM. V was trimmed by 6 bases and J by 5 bases, leaving 19 bases between them. The CDR3 loop reads CASRDPRTLVETQYF. CDR3 DNA sequence: TGTGCCAGCAGGGACCCAAGGACCCTTGTGGAGACCCAGTACTTC.

The sample holds many counts of this clonotype. The chain combines TRBV12-3 or TRBV12-4 with TRBJ2-5; D call uncertain. V shed 3 bases and J shed 4 bases, with 6 bases lying between them. The CDR3 is 12 amino acids. The DNA for the CDR3 is TGTGCCAGCAGTTTGTATCCAGAGACCCAGTACTTC. Its protein is CASSLYPETQYF.

The V gene is TRBV12-3 or TRBV12-4, the J gene TRBJ2-3; 11 positions match TRBD1. The J segment lost 4 bases and the V segment lost 6 bases, leaving 3 bases of the junction unmatched. This CDR3 region has 14 residues. CDR3 bases: TGTGCCAGCAGCTGGACAGGGGGCGCAGATACGCAGTATTTT. This gives the protein CASSWTGGADTQYF.

Ten or more counts support this clonotype. V and J are TRBV2 and TRBJ2-5; a possible D gene is TRBD1 (7 bases). V lost 11 bases to trimming and J lost 0 bases, with 13 bases between them. CDR3 length: 13 residues. Germline-derived CDR1 and CDR2 are SNHLY and FYNNEI. In nucleotides, the CDR3 is TGTGCCGGGGGGACAGACAACCAAGAGACCCAGTACTTC. Amino acid sequence: CAGGTDNQETQYF.

This clonotype was recorded at least ten times. J is TRBJ2-3 and V is TRBV12-3 or TRBV12-4, with a weak D call TRBD1 (6 bases). CDR3 length: 16 amino acids. Trimming pared 3 bases from V and 5 bases from J, leaving 18 bases between. CDR3: CASSFLSGTTGDTQYF. The CDR3 DNA is TGTGCCAGCAGTTTTTTATCCGGGACAACCGGAGATACGCAGTATTTT.

The genes are TRBV5-1 and TRBJ2-7, with 8 bases lining up with TRBD2. The CDR3 runs to 16 residues. Losses at the gene ends were 3 bases for V and 2 bases for J; bases not matched to a gene: 10. Germline V gene lookup returns CDR1 SGHRS and CDR2 YFSETQ. CDR3 region: CASSSSSGTLAYEQYF. CDR3 DNA: TGCGCCAGCAGCTCAAGTAGCGGGACTCTAGCCTACGAGCAGTACTTC.

The V call is TRBV2, the J call TRBJ1-6; D is undetermined. The CDR3 contains 13 residues. V lost 5 bases and J 5 bases, leaving 7 bases between the germline ends. Per the germline V gene, CDR1 is SNHLY and CDR2 is FYNNEI. For the CDR3, the DNA is TGTGCCAGCAGTTCAAGGGATAATTCACCCCTCCACTTT. Amino acid sequence: CASSSRDNSPLHF.

This clonotype occurred a few times. This sequence joins TRBV4-2 and TRBJ2-3; no firm D call. The germline V gene encodes CDR1 LGHNA and CDR2 YNFKEQ. Trimming stripped 1 base from V and 6 bases from J, with 8 bases between. The CDR3 spans 13 residues. The CDR3 coding sequence is TGTGCCAGCAGCCAAGGTGGACGGGATACGCAGTATTTT. Translated: CASSQGGRDTQYF.

This clonotype was counted a few times. The CDR3 is CASSIISASNQPQHF. The CDR3 bases are TGTGCCAGTAGTATAATATCGGCTTCCAATCAGCCCCAGCATTTT. The V call is TRBV19, the J call TRBJ1-5; D is unclear. The CDR3 spans 15 residues. V was trimmed by 2 bases and J by 3 bases, leaving 11 bases between them. The germline V gene has CDR1 LNHDA and CDR2 SQIVND (reference sequence).

This clonotype was seen once. The V and J genes are TRBV4-3 and TRBJ2-2; D ambiguous. The CDR3 has 15 residues. V dropped 4 bases and J dropped 1 base, with 10 bases sitting between them. CDR1 is LGHNA and CDR2 is YSLEER in the germline V gene. DNA of the CDR3: TGCGCCAGCAGCCTCCCGACCAAGAACACCGGGGAGCTGTTTTTT. Protein product: CASSLPTKNTGELFF.

This clonotype was seen more than once but under ten times. The chain is built from TRBV20-1 and TRBJ2-3, with 9 bases identical to TRBD1. The CDR3 covers 15 residues. CDR1 is DFQATT and CDR2 is SNEGSKA in the germline V gene (reference sequence). The J segment lost 6 bases and the V segment lost 0 bases, leaving 7 bases of the junction unmatched. In nucleotides, the CDR3 is TGCAGTGCTAGAGACGGGACAGGGCCTTTGGATACGCAGTATTTT. Translation gives CSARDGTGPLDTQYF.

The sample holds a few counts of this clonotype. The chain recombines TRBV6-1 with TRBJ2-2; D perhaps matches TRBD1 (6 bases). This CDR3 comprises 18 residues. Germline V gene data show CDR1 as MNHNS and CDR2 as SASEGT. Trimming removed 5 bases at V and 6 bases at J, with 25 bases between. The CDR3 sequence: CASSSDVSGTRRSGELFF. CDR3 sequence (DNA): TGTGCCAGCAGTAGCGACGTGTCCGGGACACGGAGGTCCGGGGAGCTGTTTTTT.

In this sample, this clonotype turned up many times. The rearrangement joins TRBV20-1 to TRBJ1-1; weak D call: TRBD1 (5 bases). The CDR3 runs to 13 residues. Trimming left V 0 bases short and J 8 bases short, with 13 bases between. Germline CDR1 and CDR2: DFQATT and SNEGSKA (reference sequence). The CDR3 reads CSARDPTVTEAFF. CDR3 sequence (DNA): TGCAGTGCTAGAGATCCGACAGTAACCGAAGCTTTCTTT.

This clonotype turned up a few times. The chain links TRBV5-1 to TRBJ1-4; no clear D. The CDR3 length is 15 residues. Deletions cut 1 base from V and 0 bases from J, with 7 bases between. In germline, CDR1 is SGHRS, CDR2 YFSETQ. The CDR3 here is CASSLNEATNEKLFF. In DNA, the CDR3 is TGCGCCAGCAGCTTGAATGAGGCAACTAATGAAAAACTGTTTTTT.

V is TRBV29-1 and J is TRBJ2-7, with D possibly matching TRBD2 (6 bases). CDR3 length: 13 residues. V was shortened by 3 bases and J by 3 bases, with 12 bases between the two germline ends. Germline V gene data show CDR1 as SQVTM and CDR2 as ANQGSEA. This chain's CDR3 is CSVDTTSSYEQYF. CDR3 DNA: TGCAGCGTTGATACGACTAGTAGCTACGAGCAGTACTTC.

This clonotype was found many times. The chain recombines TRBV28 with TRBJ1-6; 9 nucleotides align to TRBD1. Germline values: CDR1 MDHEN, CDR2 SYDVKM. The CDR3 consists of 15 residues. With 4 bases clipped from V and 15 bases from J, the junction kept 13 bases outside the gene matches. The CDR3 DNA sequence: TGTGCCAGCAGTTCCTCCGGGACAGGGACTTTGATCCTCCACTTT. Translated, it gives CASSSSGTGTLILHF.